Listed below are T cell receptor beta chains from one sample, sequenced in a study of T cell responses to AZD1222 COVID-19 vaccine. Using immunoSEQ multiplex PCR, the repertoire was profiled, and TCRdb retains in-frame clones only, with some absent. The sample has some 280,000 clones, roughly 93% seen once. Material: peripheral blood, obtained 28 days after the second AZD1222 dose. The source is an adult who received the AZD1222 COVID-19 vaccine. Both conserved end residues are part of each CDR3. A D gene is named only where the DNA matches it firmly. Where a row states a size, it is once, few, many or the class of an expanded clone; other rows omit it.

J: TRBJ2-5
V: TRBV19
D: TRBD2
size: NA
DNA: TGTGCCAGTAGTATAACTAGCGGGAGAGAAGAGACCCAGTACTTC
CDR3: CASSITSGREETQYF

J: TRBJ1-4
V: TRBV28
D: NA
size: NA
DNA: TGTGCCAGCAGCCGGGACTTTGCAACTAATGAAAAACTGTTTTTT
CDR3: CASSRDFATNEKLFF

J: TRBJ1-2
V: TRBV7-9
D: TRBD1
size: NA
DNA: TGTGCCAGCAGTCCCACAGGGGCAGCGGCGGGCTACACCTTC
CDR3: CASSPTGAAAGYTF

J: TRBJ1-4
V: TRBV5-1
D: NA
size: NA
DNA: TGCGCCAGCAACCCAGGGGAGGGTGAAAAACTGTTTTTT
CDR3: CASNPGEGEKLFF

J: TRBJ1-1
V: TRBV5-3
D: NA
size: NA
DNA: TGTGCCCAACGACAGGCCGAAGCTTTCTTT
CDR3: CAQRQAEAFF

J: TRBJ2-7
V: TRBV24-1
D: NA
size: NA
DNA: TGTGCCACCAGTCATCCTCACTCCTACGAGCAGTACTTC
CDR3: CATSHPHSYEQYF

J: TRBJ2-7
V: TRBV11-2
D: NA
size: NA
DNA: TGTGCCAGCAGCCAGGTCGGTGTCTCTAACTCCTACGAGCAGTACTTC
CDR3: CASSQVGVSNSYEQYF

J: TRBJ1-4
V: TRBV7-8
D: NA
size: NA
DNA: TGTGCCAGCAGCTTAACCTCAGCGGGGCCGGGTGAAAAACTGTTTTTT
CDR3: CASSLTSAGPGEKLFF

J: TRBJ1-1
V: TRBV12-3/TRBV12-4
D: NA
size: once
DNA: TGTGCCAGCAGTTCGCATGGGAACACTGAAGCTTTCTTT
CDR3: CASSSHGNTEAFF

J: TRBJ2-2
V: TRBV5-5
D: NA
size: NA
DNA: TGTGCCAGCAGCTTGCAAGACACCGGGGAGCTGTTTTTT
CDR3: CASSLQDTGELFF

J: TRBJ2-1
V: TRBV7-3
D: NA
size: NA
DNA: TGTGCCAGCAGCTCTCTAGGGGGGAACAATGAGCAGTTCTTC
CDR3: CASSSLGGNNEQFF

J: TRBJ1-1
V: TRBV5-1
D: NA
size: NA
DNA: TGCGCCAGCAGCCCCCAAGAGGGAGGTGACACTGAAGCTTTCTTT
CDR3: CASSPQEGGDTEAFF

J: TRBJ2-7
V: TRBV4-1
D: TRBD2
size: NA
DNA: TGCGCCAGCAGCCCCGGACTAGCGGGGGGTACCTACGAGCAGTACTTC
CDR3: CASSPGLAGGTYEQYF

J: TRBJ2-3
V: TRBV7-3
D: TRBD2
size: NA
DNA: TGTGCCAGCAGCCGATGGGCTAGCGGTCCCACAGATACGCAGTATTTT
CDR3: CASSRWASGPTDTQYF

J: TRBJ2-6
V: TRBV3-1/TRBV3-2
D: NA
size: NA
DNA: TGTGCCAGCAGCCAAGTATCTGGGGCCAACGTCCTGACTTTC
CDR3: CASSQVSGANVLTF

J: TRBJ2-7
V: TRBV5-1
D: TRBD2
size: NA
DNA: TGCGCCAGCAGCTGGGGACTAGCGGACTCCTACGAGCAGTACTTC
CDR3: CASSWGLADSYEQYF

J: TRBJ1-5
V: TRBV7-2
D: NA
size: NA
DNA: TGTGCCAGCAGCGAGGGGCGTGGGGGCAATCAGCCCCAGCATTTT
CDR3: CASSEGRGGNQPQHF

J: TRBJ1-2
V: TRBV25-1
D: NA
size: NA
DNA: TGTGCCAGCAGTCGCCCCGGGCAGGGTGGTGGCTACACCTTC
CDR3: CASSRPGQGGGYTF

J: TRBJ2-3
V: TRBV29-1
D: TRBD2
size: NA
DNA: TGCAGCTTAGCGGGAGGGCCAACAGATACGCAGTATTTT
CDR3: CSLAGGPTDTQYF

J: TRBJ2-7
V: TRBV7-9
D: NA
size: NA
DNA: TGTGCCAGCAGCTTAGTGAGCTACGAGCAGTACTTC
CDR3: CASSLVSYEQYF

J: TRBJ1-6
V: TRBV10-3
D: NA
size: few
DNA: TGTGCCATCAGTGGGACTCCTCTTTCACCCCTCCACTTT
CDR3: CAISGTPLSPLHF

J: TRBJ2-7
V: TRBV5-1
D: NA
size: NA
DNA: TGCGCCAGCAGGTTGGGCGCTTCCTACGAGCAGTACTTC
CDR3: CASRLGASYEQYF

J: TRBJ2-7
V: TRBV5-1
D: TRBD2
size: NA
DNA: TGCGCCAGCAGCTTGGCCCGACTAGCGGGGGCCTACGAGCAGTACTTC
CDR3: CASSLARLAGAYEQYF

J: TRBJ2-7
V: TRBV5-1
D: TRBD2
size: NA
DNA: TGCGCCAGCAGCCCAGGGACTAGCGGGAGGATGTCCTACGAGCAGTACTTC
CDR3: CASSPGTSGRMSYEQYF

J: TRBJ2-7
V: TRBV27
D: NA
size: NA
DNA: TGTGCCAGCAGTTTAGGGCTAGGGGTTGGCGAGCAGTACTTC
CDR3: CASSLGLGVGEQYF

J: TRBJ1-2
V: TRBV6-2/TRBV6-3
D: NA
size: NA
DNA: TGTGCCAGCAGTTACTCTGCCAGCAGGCCAATGGGCTACACCTTC
CDR3: CASSYSASRPMGYTF

J: TRBJ1-1
V: TRBV28
D: TRBD1
size: once
DNA: TGTGCCAGCAGTTTCCACGGGACAGGGGGCGAGGCAGCTTTCTTT
CDR3: CASSFHGTGGEAAFF

J: TRBJ2-1
V: TRBV7-9
D: TRBD1
size: NA
DNA: TGTGCCAGCACATCACAAGGACAGGGATACAATGAGCAGTTCTTC
CDR3: CASTSQGQGYNEQFF

J: TRBJ1-1
V: TRBV28
D: NA
size: NA
DNA: TGTGCCAGCAGCCGCGGGGCAGGGCGGACCACTGAAGCTTTCTTT
CDR3: CASSRGAGRTTEAFF

J: TRBJ1-2
V: TRBV20-1
D: NA
size: NA
DNA: TGCAGTGCTAGAGGGGGAGATTTTACCTTC
CDR3: CSARGGDFTF

J: TRBJ1-2
V: TRBV28
D: NA
size: NA
DNA: TGTGCCAGCAGCCGGAGCGGGATGTATGGCTACACCTTC
CDR3: CASSRSGMYGYTF

J: TRBJ1-2
V: TRBV28
D: NA
size: NA
DNA: TGTGCCAGCAGTTTATATACAGACTCTGGCTACACCTTC
CDR3: CASSLYTDSGYTF

J: TRBJ1-2
V: TRBV6-5
D: TRBD1
size: NA
DNA: TGTGCCAGCAGTTCGGGACAGGGGTGGTACGGCTACACCTTC
CDR3: CASSSGQGWYGYTF

J: TRBJ2-5
V: TRBV9
D: TRBD2
size: NA
DNA: TGTGCCAGCAGCGTAAGGGCTAGCGGGAGGCCGGGAGAGACCCAGTACTTC
CDR3: CASSVRASGRPGETQYF

J: TRBJ2-7
V: TRBV28
D: TRBD1
size: NA
DNA: TGTGCCAGCAGTTTGACAGGGAGCTCCTACGAGCAGTACTTC
CDR3: CASSLTGSSYEQYF

J: TRBJ1-2
V: TRBV5-1
D: TRBD1
size: once
DNA: TGCGCCAGCAGCCCCGGGACAGGGGAATACTATGGCTACACCTTC
CDR3: CASSPGTGEYYGYTF

J: TRBJ1-2
V: TRBV21-1
D: NA
size: NA
DNA: TGTGCCAGCAGCAAATTACCAGGGTGTCTCTATGGCTACACCTTC
CDR3: CASSKLPGCLYGYTF

J: TRBJ1-2
V: TRBV20-1
D: NA
size: NA
DNA: TGCAGTGCTAGTTCACAGGGCTCGGGGAACTATGGCTACACCTTC
CDR3: CSASSQGSGNYGYTF

J: TRBJ1-2
V: TRBV28
D: NA
size: NA
DNA: TGTGCCAGCACCGGACTCCCTCAGGGCTATGGCTACACCTTC
CDR3: CASTGLPQGYGYTF

J: TRBJ2-5
V: TRBV5-1
D: TRBD1
size: NA
DNA: TGCGCCAGCAGCTCTGCCGGGACAGGGGTGGAGACCCAGTACTTC
CDR3: CASSSAGTGVETQYF

J: TRBJ2-1
V: TRBV4-1
D: TRBD1
size: NA
DNA: TGCGCCAGCAGCCCTCTGACAGGGGACAATGAGCAGTTCTTC
CDR3: CASSPLTGDNEQFF

J: TRBJ1-2
V: TRBV2
D: NA
size: NA
DNA: TGTGCCAGCAGTGAATTCGTAGGAGATGGCTACACCTTC
CDR3: CASSEFVGDGYTF

J: TRBJ1-4
V: TRBV2
D: NA
size: NA
DNA: TGTGCCAGTACAGTAGGGGTTAATGAAAAACTGTTTTTT
CDR3: CASTVGVNEKLFF

J: TRBJ2-1
V: TRBV5-5
D: TRBD1
size: NA
DNA: TGTGCCAGCAGCGAAATGGGACAGGGGGCATGGGAGCAGTTCTTC
CDR3: CASSEMGQGAWEQFF

J: TRBJ2-7
V: TRBV19
D: TRBD2
size: NA
DNA: TGTGCCAGTAGTCTAGCGGGGTCCTCCTACGAGCAGTACTTC
CDR3: CASSLAGSSYEQYF

J: TRBJ2-7
V: TRBV12-3/TRBV12-4
D: TRBD1
size: NA
DNA: TGTGCCAGCAGTTACAGGGGGCGGAACGAGCAGTACTTC
CDR3: CASSYRGRNEQYF

J: TRBJ2-2
V: TRBV18
D: NA
size: NA
DNA: TGTGCCAGCTCAGCCGGGGAACGTCCATGGGAGCTGTTTTTT
CDR3: CASSAGERPWELFF

J: TRBJ2-7
V: TRBV28
D: TRBD2
size: NA
DNA: TGTGCCAGCAGTTTATGGGCTAGCGGGAGGGCTGAGCAGTACTTC
CDR3: CASSLWASGRAEQYF

J: TRBJ1-4
V: TRBV19
D: TRBD1
size: NA
DNA: TGTGCCAGTCTGACAGGGGCGAGGGAAAAACTGTTTTTT
CDR3: CASLTGAREKLFF

J: TRBJ2-2
V: TRBV27
D: NA
size: NA
DNA: TGTGCCAGCAGTTTATCGATGGGCGGGGAGCTGTTTTTT
CDR3: CASSLSMGGELFF

J: TRBJ1-1
V: TRBV20-1
D: NA
size: NA
DNA: TGCAGTGCTGCGCGGACTGAAGCTTTCTTT
CDR3: CSAARTEAFF

J: TRBJ1-3
V: TRBV29-1
D: NA
size: few
DNA: TGCAGCGTTGAAAGGGGCGGGGGGAACACCATATATTTT
CDR3: CSVERGGGNTIYF

J: TRBJ2-7
V: TRBV2
D: NA
size: NA
DNA: TGTGCCAGCAGTGAAAGGAGCAACGAGCAGTACTTC
CDR3: CASSERSNEQYF